The 4 T cell receptor beta chains below were found in one sample sequenced in a study of cytomegalovirus exposure and HLA in healthy donors. The PCR ran on 60 Vbeta and 13 Jbeta primers. The repertoire was sequenced with immunoSEQ multiplex PCR; TCRdb's copy has only in-frame clones and lacks some. The table has some 95,000 clones, around three quarters seen once. The sample comprised PBMCs. All receptors come from a man aged 30 to 39 in good health and CMV-seronegative.

V gene TRBV7-6 combines with J gene TRBJ2-7, with 8 bases aligning to TRBD2. The CDR3 consists of 14 residues. Per germline, CDR1 SGHVS and CDR2 FNYEAQ. V shed 2 bases and J 4 bases; nucleotides not matched to a gene: 4. Written as DNA, the CDR3 is TGTGCCAGCAGCTTAAAGCGGGAGAAATACGAGCAGTACTTC. Amino acid sequence: CASSLKREKYEQYF.

The chain combines TRBV5-1 with TRBJ1-1, with a tentative D call TRBD1 (5 bases). The CDR3 runs to 16 residues. Between the trimmed V and J ends, which lost 0 bases and 0 bases, there was a span of 12 bases. Germline loops: CDR1 SGHRS, CDR2 YFSETQ. The CDR3 loop reads CASSLVGGSLNTEAFF. CDR3 in DNA: TGCGCCAGCAGCTTGGTGGGGGGTTCCTTGAACACTGAAGCTTTCTTT. The full variable domain, completed using reference TRBV5-1 and TRBJ1-1, is KAGVTQTPRYLIKTRGQQVTLSCSPISGHRSVSWYQQTPGQGLQFLFEYFSETQRNKGNFPGRFSGRQFSNSRSEMNVSTLELGDSALYLCASSLVGGSLNTEAFFGQGTRLTVV.

The rearrangement uses TRBV30 and TRBJ1-1; D unresolved. Trimming pared 3 bases from V and 5 bases from J, leaving 10 bases between. This CDR3 has 12 amino acids. Germline-derived CDR1 and CDR2 are GTSNPN and SVGIG (reference sequence). CDR3 sequence: CAWSRRGTEAFF. The CDR3 DNA follows: TGTGCCTGGAGCCGCCGAGGTACTGAAGCTTTCTTT.

This rearrangement joins TRBV5-1 to TRBJ1-2, with D possibly being TRBD1 (6 bases). The V end was cut by 0 bases, the J end by 0 bases, with 15 bases between. Germline V gene data show CDR1 as SGHRS and CDR2 as YFSETQ. This CDR3 has 17 residues. Here the CDR3 DNA reads TGCGCCAGCAGCTTGGAACAGGGTTACAAGTCTAACTATGGCTACACCTTC. Translating gives CASSLEQGYKSNYGYTF.